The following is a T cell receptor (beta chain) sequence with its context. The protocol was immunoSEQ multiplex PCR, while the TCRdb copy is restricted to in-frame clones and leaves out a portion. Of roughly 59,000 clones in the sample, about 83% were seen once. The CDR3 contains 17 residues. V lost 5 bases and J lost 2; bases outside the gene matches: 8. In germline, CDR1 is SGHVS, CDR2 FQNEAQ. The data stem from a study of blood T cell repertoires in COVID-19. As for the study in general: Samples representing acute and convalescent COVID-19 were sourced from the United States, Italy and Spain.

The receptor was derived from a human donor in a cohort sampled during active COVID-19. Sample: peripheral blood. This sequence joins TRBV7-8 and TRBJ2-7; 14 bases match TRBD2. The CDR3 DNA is TGTGCCAGCAGCCCCCAGACTAGCGGGAGGGTAACCTACGAGCAGTACTTC. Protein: CASSPQTSGRVTYEQYF.